A selection of T cell receptor beta chains follows, all from one sample in a study of blood T cell repertoires in COVID-19. The repertoire was sequenced with immunoSEQ multiplex PCR; TCRdb's copy has only in-frame clones and lacks some. The sample shows about 190,000 clones, approximately 91% of them seen only once. Source material: peripheral blood. The receptors were gathered from a man aged 30 to 45 with acute or convalescent COVID-19. Both conserved end residues are part of each CDR3. Fields, in order: CDR3 protein, CDR3 DNA, D gene, J gene, V gene, clone size. D genes are given only for firm matches. Only part of the rows carry a size: once, few, many, or a class if the clone is expanded.

CASRAGTENTEAFF,TGTGCCAGCAGGGCCGGGACAGAAAACACTGAAGCTTTCTTT,TRBD1,TRBJ1-1,TRBV25-1,.
CASSLGPGAGNTIYF,TGTGCCAGCAGCTTAGGCCCAGGGGCTGGAAACACCATATATTTT,.,TRBJ1-3,TRBV7-2,few
CASSFPGTGARNEQFF,TGTGCCAGCAGCTTCCCGGGGACGGGAGCCAGAAATGAGCAGTTCTTC,.,TRBJ2-1,TRBV11-2,.
CASASAGETEAFF,TGTGCCAGCGCCTCTGCAGGGGAAACTGAAGCTTTCTTT,.,TRBJ1-1,TRBV7-8,.
CASSRSAGRGETQYF,TGCGCCAGCAGCCGTTCGGCAGGGAGGGGAGAGACCCAGTACTTC,TRBD2,TRBJ2-5,TRBV5-1,.
CASSYGLNYGYTF,TGTGCCAGCAGTTACGGCCTGAACTATGGCTACACCTTC,.,TRBJ1-2,TRBV6-6,.
CASTSSRNWVDSGVAGSVDTQYF,TGTGCCAGCACCTCCTCAAGGAATTGGGTAGATTCAGGTGTAGCGGGATCGGTAGATACGCAGTATTTT,TRBD2,TRBJ2-3,TRBV7-9,.
CASSPNSGGAVYEQYF,TGTGCCAGCTCACCAAATAGCGGGGGGGCCGTCTACGAGCAGTACTTC,TRBD2,TRBJ2-7,TRBV18,.
CASFSGTSKNIQYF,TGTGCCAGCTTCAGCGGGACCTCCAAAAACATTCAGTACTTC,TRBD2,TRBJ2-4,TRBV28,.
CASSFTGVRYGYTF,TGTGCCAGCAGCTTCACAGGGGTACGCTATGGCTACACCTTC,TRBD1,TRBJ1-2,TRBV7-2,once
CASSLIGTSGKNQPYEQYF,TGTGCCAGCAGCTTGATTGGGACTAGCGGGAAAAATCAGCCCTACGAGCAGTACTTC,TRBD2,TRBJ2-7,TRBV5-6,.
CAWRGWGPFQGYTF,TGTGCCTGGAGGGGTTGGGGCCCATTCCAGGGCTACACCTTC,.,TRBJ1-2,TRBV30,.
CASSDYSLNYGYTF,TGTGCCAGCAGTGATTACAGCCTCAACTATGGCTACACCTTC,.,TRBJ1-2,TRBV6-1,.
CASKPGQGNYEQYF,TGTGCCAGTAAACCGGGACAGGGTAACTACGAGCAGTACTTC,TRBD1,TRBJ2-7,TRBV25-1,.
CASSHYQDTGELFF,TGTGCCAGCAGCCACTACCAAGACACCGGGGAGCTGTTTTTT,.,TRBJ2-2,TRBV3-1/TRBV3-2,once
CASSSRQGKNEKLFF,TGTGCCAGCAGCTCCCGACAGGGAAAAAATGAAAAACTGTTTTTT,TRBD1,TRBJ1-4,TRBV28,.
CSARQGWGYTF,TGCAGTGCTAGACAGGGATGGGGCTACACCTTC,.,TRBJ1-2,TRBV20-1,few
CASSESVGLSYEQYF,TGCGCCAGCAGTGAGTCGGTGGGCCTCTCCTACGAGCAGTACTTC,.,TRBJ2-7,TRBV10-1,.
CASSQDLGDTSGNTIYF,TGTGCCAGCAGCCAAGATCTCGGGGATACCTCTGGAAACACCATATATTTT,.,TRBJ1-3,TRBV4-2,.
CASSYRGETSEQYF,TGTGCCAGCAGTTATCGGGGGGAGACGAGCGAGCAGTACTTC,TRBD2,TRBJ2-7,TRBV6-5,.
CASIKEVYSPLHF,TGTGCCAGCATAAAGGAGGTTTATTCACCCCTCCACTTT,.,TRBJ1-6,TRBV2,.
CASSPRDRTSNTGELFF,TGTGCCAGTAGTCCCCGGGACAGGACTTCAAACACCGGGGAGCTGTTTTTT,TRBD1,TRBJ2-2,TRBV19,.
CASSSHTMGGSPLHF,TGCGCCAGCAGCTCCCATACGATGGGGGGATCACCCCTCCACTTT,.,TRBJ1-6,TRBV5-1,few
CASSLGGREEKLFF,TGTGCCAGCAGTTTAGGGGGGAGAGAAGAAAAACTGTTTTTT,.,TRBJ1-4,TRBV28,.
CASSWDRVNYGYTF,TGTGCCAGCAGCTGGGACAGGGTTAACTATGGCTACACCTTC,TRBD1,TRBJ1-2,TRBV5-5,.
CASSSDRVLDTEAFF,TGTGCCAGCAGCAGCGACAGGGTTTTGGACACTGAAGCTTTCTTT,.,TRBJ1-1,TRBV21-1,.
CASSLDSNTDTQYF,TGCGCCAGCAGCTTGGATTCAAACACAGATACGCAGTATTTT,.,TRBJ2-3,TRBV5-1,.
CASSGGSASFTAGNTIYF,TGTGCCAGCAGTGGGGGCAGTGCGAGCTTTACCGCTGGAAACACCATATATTTT,.,TRBJ1-3,TRBV25-1,.
CSASPLRGQLGTEAFF,TGCAGTGCTAGTCCCCTCAGGGGGCAATTGGGCACTGAAGCTTTCTTT,TRBD1,TRBJ1-1,TRBV20-1,.
CASTVGEVLRELFF,TGTGCCAGCACGGTCGGTGAGGTGTTGAGGGAGCTGTTTTTT,.,TRBJ2-2,TRBV6-6,.
CAISDLTSGAGIDTQYF,TGTGCCATCAGTGATTTGACTAGCGGGGCGGGGATAGATACGCAGTATTTT,TRBD2,TRBJ2-3,TRBV10-3,.
CASSLEATGGSPLHF,TGCGCCAGCAGCTTGGAGGCGACAGGGGGATCACCCCTCCACTTT,TRBD1,TRBJ1-6,TRBV5-1,.